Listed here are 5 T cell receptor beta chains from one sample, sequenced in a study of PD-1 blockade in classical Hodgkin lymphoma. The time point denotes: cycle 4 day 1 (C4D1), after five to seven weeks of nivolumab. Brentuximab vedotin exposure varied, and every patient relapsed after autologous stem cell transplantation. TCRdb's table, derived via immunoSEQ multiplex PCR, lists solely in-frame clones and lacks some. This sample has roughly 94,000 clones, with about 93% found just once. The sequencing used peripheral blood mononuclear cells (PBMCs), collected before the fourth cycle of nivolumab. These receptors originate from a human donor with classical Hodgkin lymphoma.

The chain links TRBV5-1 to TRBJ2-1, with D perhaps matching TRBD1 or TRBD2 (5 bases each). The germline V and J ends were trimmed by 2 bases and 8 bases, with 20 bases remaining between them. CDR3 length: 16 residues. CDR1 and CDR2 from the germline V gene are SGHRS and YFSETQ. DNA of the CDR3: TGCGCCAGCAGCTTAAATCCGGGACGCCTCTTGGATGAGCAGTTCTTC. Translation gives CASSLNPGRLLDEQFF.

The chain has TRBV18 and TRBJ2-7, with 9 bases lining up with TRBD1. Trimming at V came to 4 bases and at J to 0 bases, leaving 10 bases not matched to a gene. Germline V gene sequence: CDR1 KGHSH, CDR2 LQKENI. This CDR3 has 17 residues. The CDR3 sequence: CASSLRTGARSSYEQYF. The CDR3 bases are TGTGCCAGCTCACTCCGGACAGGGGCCCGAAGCTCCTACGAGCAGTACTTC.

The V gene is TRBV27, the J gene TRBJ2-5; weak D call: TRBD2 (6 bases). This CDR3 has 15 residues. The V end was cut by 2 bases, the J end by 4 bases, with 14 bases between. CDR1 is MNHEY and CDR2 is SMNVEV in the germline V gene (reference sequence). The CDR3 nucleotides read TGTGCCAGCAGTTTAGACGGAGGGGTTCGAGAGACCCAGTACTTC. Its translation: CASSLDGGVRETQYF.

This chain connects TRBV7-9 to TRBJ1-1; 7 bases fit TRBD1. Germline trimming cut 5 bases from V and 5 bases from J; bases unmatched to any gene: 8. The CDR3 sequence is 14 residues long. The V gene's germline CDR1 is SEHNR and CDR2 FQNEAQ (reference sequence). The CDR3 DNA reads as TGTGCCAGCAGCACAAGGGACAGAGAAACTGAAGCTTTCTTT. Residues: CASSTRDRETEAFF.

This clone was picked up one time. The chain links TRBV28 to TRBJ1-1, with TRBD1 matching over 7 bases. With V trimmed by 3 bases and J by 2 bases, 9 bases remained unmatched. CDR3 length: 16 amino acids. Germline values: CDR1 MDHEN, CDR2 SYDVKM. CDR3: CASSLVGGAGNTEAFF. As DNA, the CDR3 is TGTGCCAGCAGTTTGGTAGGGGGCGCCGGAAACACTGAAGCTTTCTTT.